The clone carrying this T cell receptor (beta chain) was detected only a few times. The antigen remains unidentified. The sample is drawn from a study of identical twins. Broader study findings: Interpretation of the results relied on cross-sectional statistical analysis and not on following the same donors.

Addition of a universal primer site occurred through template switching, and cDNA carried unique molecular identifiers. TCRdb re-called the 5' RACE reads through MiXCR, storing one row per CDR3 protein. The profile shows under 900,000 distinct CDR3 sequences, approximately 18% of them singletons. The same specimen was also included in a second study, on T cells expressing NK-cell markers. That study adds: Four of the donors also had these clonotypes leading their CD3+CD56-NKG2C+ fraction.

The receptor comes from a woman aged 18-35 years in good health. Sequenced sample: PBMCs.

The CDR3 region is CASPASWRHRGLYNEQFF. The CDR3 DNA sequence: TGTGCCAGCCCAGCATCCTGGCGGCACAGGGGGCTTTACAATGAGCAGTTCTTC. V gene TRBV6-1 combines with J gene TRBJ2-1, with TRBD1 matching over 9 bases. The V segment lost 8 bases and the J segment 4 bases; nucleotides outside the gene matches: 18. The CDR3 is 18 residues long. CDR1 is MNHNS, CDR2 SASEGT, per germline.